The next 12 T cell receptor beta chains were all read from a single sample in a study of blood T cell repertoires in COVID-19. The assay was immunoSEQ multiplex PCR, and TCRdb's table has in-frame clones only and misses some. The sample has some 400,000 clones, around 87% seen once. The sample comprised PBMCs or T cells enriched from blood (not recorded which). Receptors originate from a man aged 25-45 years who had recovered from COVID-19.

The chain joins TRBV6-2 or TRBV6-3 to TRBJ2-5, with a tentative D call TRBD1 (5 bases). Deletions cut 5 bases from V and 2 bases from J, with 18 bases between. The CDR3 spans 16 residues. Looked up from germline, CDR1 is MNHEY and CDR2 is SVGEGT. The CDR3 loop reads CASSNQRQNLQETQYF. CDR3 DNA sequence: TGTGCCAGCAGTAACCAACGACAGAACCTACAAGAGACCCAGTACTTC.

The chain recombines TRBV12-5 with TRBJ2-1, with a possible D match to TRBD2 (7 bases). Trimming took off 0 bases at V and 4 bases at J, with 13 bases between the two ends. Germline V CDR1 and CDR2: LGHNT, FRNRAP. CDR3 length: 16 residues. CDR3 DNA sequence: TGTGCTAGTGGTTTGGTTAGGGGGGAGGGGTACAATGAGCAGTTCTTC. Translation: CASGLVRGEGYNEQFF.

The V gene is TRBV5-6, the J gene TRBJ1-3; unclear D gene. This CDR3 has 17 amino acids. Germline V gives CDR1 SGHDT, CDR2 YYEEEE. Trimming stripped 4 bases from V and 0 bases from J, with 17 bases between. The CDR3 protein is CASSDSYSTTSGNTIYF. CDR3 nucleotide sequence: TGTGCCAGCAGCGATTCCTACAGCACGACCTCTGGAAACACCATATATTTT.

DNA of the CDR3: TGTGCCAGCAGCCGCGGAAGGGGGTATGTCCGGGACAGGGGTTCGAGCACTGAAGCTTTCTTT. Translation: CASSRGRGYVRDRGSSTEAFF. The chain employs TRBV7-8 and TRBJ1-1; 10 nucleotides align to TRBD1. V gave up 5 bases and J gave up 4 bases; unmatched junction bases: 25. The germline gives CDR1 SGHVS, CDR2 FQNEAQ. The CDR3 runs to 21 residues. Full variable domain (rest looked up from reference TRBV7-8 and TRBJ1-1): GAGVSQSPRYKVAKRGQDVALRCDPISGHVSLFWYQQALGQGPEFLTYFQNEAQLDKSGLPSDRFFAERPEGSVSTLKIQRTQQEDSAVYLCASSRGRGYVRDRGSSTEAFFGQGTRLTVV.

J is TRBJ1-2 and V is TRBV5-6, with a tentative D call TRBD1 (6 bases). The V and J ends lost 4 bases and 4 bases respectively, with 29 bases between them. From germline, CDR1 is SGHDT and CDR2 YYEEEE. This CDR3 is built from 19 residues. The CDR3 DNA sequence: TGTGCCAGCAGCCGCCGGTCTCTCCGGGGGGGCCAGGGAGGCTATGGCTACACCTTC. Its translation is CASSRRSLRGGQGGYGYTF. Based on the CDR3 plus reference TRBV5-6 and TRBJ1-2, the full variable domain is DAGVTQSPTHLIKTRGQQVTLRCSPKSGHDTVSWYQQALGQGPQFIFQYYEEEERQRGNFPDRFSGHQFPNYSSELNVNALLLGDSALYLCASSRRSLRGGQGGYGYTFGSGTRLTVV.

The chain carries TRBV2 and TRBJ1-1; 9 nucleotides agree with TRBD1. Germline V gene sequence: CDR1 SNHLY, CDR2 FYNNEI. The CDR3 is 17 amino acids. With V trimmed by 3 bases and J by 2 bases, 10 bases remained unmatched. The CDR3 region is CASSDRLITGGNTEAFF. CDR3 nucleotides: TGTGCCAGCAGTGACCGCCTTATTACAGGGGGCAACACTGAAGCTTTCTTT.

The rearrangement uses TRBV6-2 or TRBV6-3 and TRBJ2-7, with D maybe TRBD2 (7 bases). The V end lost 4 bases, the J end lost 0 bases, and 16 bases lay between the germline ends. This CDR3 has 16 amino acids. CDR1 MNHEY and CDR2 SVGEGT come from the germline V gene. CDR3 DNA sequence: TGTGCCAGCAGTTCACCCCGTAGGGGGGGCTCCTACGAGCAGTACTTC. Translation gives CASSSPRRGGSYEQYF.

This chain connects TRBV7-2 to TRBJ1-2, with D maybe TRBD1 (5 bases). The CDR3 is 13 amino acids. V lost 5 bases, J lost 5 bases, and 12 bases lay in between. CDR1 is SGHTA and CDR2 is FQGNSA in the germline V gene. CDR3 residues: CASSAGGRYGYTF. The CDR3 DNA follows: TGTGCCAGCAGCGCGGGGGGAAGGTATGGCTACACCTTC.

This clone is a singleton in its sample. CDR3 DNA sequence: TGTGCCAGCAGGGACGCGGGTTTCGAGCAGTACTTC. Residues: CASRDAGFEQYF. The V gene is TRBV12-3 or TRBV12-4, the J gene TRBJ2-7, with D possibly being TRBD2 (5 bases). The CDR3 is 12 amino acids. The ends were cut back, 6 bases at V and 6 bases at J, with 12 bases in the middle.

CDR3 nucleotide sequence: TGTGCCAGCAGCTTAGCTGGAGGCGGGTCTAACAATTACAATGAGCAGTTCTTC. As protein: CASSLAGGGSNNYNEQFF. This rearrangement joins TRBV7-2 to TRBJ2-1; a weak D match, TRBD2 (5 bases). V gave up 0 bases and J gave up 4 bases, with 19 bases separating them. Germline CDR1 reads SGHTA; CDR2 reads FQGNSA. The CDR3 runs to 18 residues.

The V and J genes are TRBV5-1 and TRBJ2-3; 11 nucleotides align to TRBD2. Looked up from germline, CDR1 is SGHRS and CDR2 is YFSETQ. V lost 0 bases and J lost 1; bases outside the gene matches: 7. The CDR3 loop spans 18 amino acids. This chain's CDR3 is CASSLVLAGDSGTDTQYF. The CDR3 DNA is TGCGCCAGCAGCTTGGTACTAGCGGGGGATTCTGGCACAGATACGCAGTATTTT.

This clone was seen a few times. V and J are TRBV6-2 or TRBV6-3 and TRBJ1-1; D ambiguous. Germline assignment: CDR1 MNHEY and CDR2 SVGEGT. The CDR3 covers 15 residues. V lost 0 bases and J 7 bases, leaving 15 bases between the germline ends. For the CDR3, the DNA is TGTGCCAGCAGTTACTCGACCGGAGGAGGCGGTGAAGCTTTCTTT. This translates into CASSYSTGGGGEAFF.